This TCR beta chain came from a study of cytomegalovirus exposure and HLA in healthy donors. Across the study: For the approximately 360 genotyped donors, 75% to 90% fell within the Caucasian-associated ancestry cluster. General study results and limits: Accounts indicate the classifier identified cytomegalovirus status with strong specificity and sensitivity.

This clone was seen more than once but under ten times. Its antigen is as yet unknown. Primers for the PCR totalled 60 Vbeta and 13 Jbeta. Assay used: immunoSEQ multiplex PCR; TCRdb lists only in-frame clones, some missing. The data contain under 150,000 clones, approximately 74% of them singletons. Sequenced sample: PBMCs. The receptor comes from a woman aged 40 to 50 in good health and CMV-seropositive.

The CDR3 region is CASSTRGGTGANVLTF. The CDR3 nucleotides read TGTGCCAGCAGCACCAGAGGGGGCACTGGGGCCAACGTCCTGACTTTC. V usage is TRBV5-8 and J usage is TRBJ2-6; the match to TRBD1 covers 7 bases. The CDR3 totals 16 residues. After removal of 4 bases from V and 2 bases from J, the junction contained 6 bases not matched to a gene. Germline CDR1 SGHTS, CDR2 YDEGEE.